One sample yielded the 10 T cell receptor beta chains listed below, sequenced in a study of blood T cell repertoires in COVID-19. Some clones are missing from TCRdb's copy, which holds only in-frame ones; the method was immunoSEQ multiplex PCR. The sample has about 190,000 clones; more than 85% are singletons. The sample was peripheral blood. The receptors here all came from a man younger than 45 with acute or convalescent COVID-19.

The gene calls are TRBV28 and TRBJ1-2; D perhaps matches TRBD1 (5 bases). Trimming removed 10 bases from V and 8 bases from J, with 11 bases in between. There are 10 residues in the CDR3. Germline V gene data show CDR1 as MDHEN and CDR2 as SYDVKM. The CDR3 coding sequence is TGTGCCACCTACAGGAACGGCTACACCTTC. This codes for CATYRNGYTF.

CDR3 residues: CASSLGQAVRAFF. In DNA form, the CDR3 reads TGTGCCAGCAGTCTAGGACAGGCGGTGAGAGCTTTCTTT. V is TRBV6-5 and J is TRBJ1-1, with 7 bases aligning to TRBD1. CDR3 length equals 13 residues. The V segment lost 5 bases and the J segment 10 bases; nucleotides outside the gene matches: 10. Germline V gene data show CDR1 as MNHEY and CDR2 as SVGAGI.

This chain connects TRBV11-2 to TRBJ1-1; TRBD1 agrees at 8 bases. The CDR3 length is 16 residues. CDR1 and CDR2 from the germline V gene are SGHAT and FQNNGV. V lost 0 bases, J lost 5 bases, and 8 bases stayed unmatched. CDR3 in DNA: TGTGCCAGCAGCTTAGAGACAGGGGTAGTCCGGACTGAAGCTTTCTTT. Amino acid sequence: CASSLETGVVRTEAFF. Complete variable domain (other parts from reference TRBV11-2 and TRBJ1-1): EAGVAQSPRYKIIEKRQSVAFWCNPISGHATLYWYQQILGQGPKLLIQFQNNGVVDDSQLPKDRFSAERLKGVDSTLKIQPAKLEDSAVYLCASSLETGVVRTEAFFGQGTRLTVV.

This sequence joins TRBV19 and TRBJ2-7; 9 bases are shared with TRBD1. The CDR3 is made up of 14 amino acids. Germline V gives CDR1 LNHDA, CDR2 SQIVND (reference sequence). V was pared by 4 bases and J by 7 bases, with 8 bases of the junction left unmatched. CDR3 residues: CASSTRDRAGEQYF. The CDR3 coding sequence is TGTGCCAGTAGTACCCGGGACAGGGCGGGGGAGCAGTACTTC.

CDR3 nucleotides: TGTGCCAGCAGCCCCATTGACAGGGGGAGGAACACTGAAGCTTTCTTT. It yields the protein CASSPIDRGRNTEAFF. The chain couples TRBV2 to TRBJ1-1; 9 bases line up with TRBD1. Germline CDR1 reads SNHLY; CDR2 reads FYNNEI. The CDR3 length is 16 residues. Unmatched junction bases numbered 9, after V lost 6 bases and J lost 1 base. The full variable domain, with the rest looked up from reference TRBV2 and TRBJ1-1, is EPEVTQTPSHQVTQMGQEVILRCVPISNHLYFYWYRQILGQKVEFLVSFYNNEISEKSEIFDDQFSVERPDGSNFTLKIRSTKLEDSAMYFCASSPIDRGRNTEAFFGQGTRLTVV.

The chain recombines TRBV19 with TRBJ1-5; 7 bases align to TRBD1. CDR3 size: 15 residues. V gave up 7 bases and J gave up 2 bases; unmatched junction bases: 8. Germline values: CDR1 LNHDA, CDR2 SQIVND (reference sequence). This CDR3 reads CASNALGGGNQPQHF. The CDR3 nucleotides are TGTGCCAGTAACGCCCTAGGGGGCGGCAATCAGCCCCAGCATTTT.

The rearrangement links TRBV4-2 to TRBJ2-7; 7 nucleotides agree with TRBD2. V lost 6 bases and J lost 3; bases outside the gene matches: 20. The CDR3 spans 18 residues. Germline loops: CDR1 LGHNA, CDR2 YNFKEQ. This chain's CDR3 is CASSPIGLRRASGYEQYF. CDR3 sequence (DNA): TGTGCCAGCAGTCCTATCGGTCTACGGCGCGCTAGCGGCTACGAGCAGTACTTC.

The chain links TRBV7-6 to TRBJ1-2; D is ambiguous. Germline V gene data show CDR1 as SGHVS and CDR2 as FNYEAQ. The CDR3 totals 13 residues. Trimming took 5 bases from V and 8 from J, leaving 15 bases between them. The CDR3 DNA sequence: TGTGCCAGCAGCGACCCGACTCAAGGAGGCTACACCTTC. Amino acids: CASSDPTQGGYTF.

This clone has only a few counts. The CDR3 is CASSLRGLNEKLFF. For the CDR3, the DNA is TGTGCCAGCAGTTTAAGGGGTCTCAATGAAAAACTGTTTTTT. This chain joins TRBV27 and TRBJ1-4; maybe TRBD1 (5 bases). The CDR3 runs 14 residues. V dropped 2 bases and J dropped 5 bases, with 9 bases sitting between them. Germline lookup yields CDR1 MNHEY and CDR2 SMNVEV (reference sequence). The whole variable domain, remainder taken from reference TRBV27 and TRBJ1-4, is EAQVTQNPRYLITVTGKKLTVTCSQNMNHEYMSWYRQDPGLGLRQIYYSMNVEVTDKGDVPEGYKVSRKEKRNFPLILESPSPNQTSLYFCASSLRGLNEKLFFGSGTQLSVL.

The CDR3 DNA follows: TGTGCCAGCAGTTCACTCCCGTCGGCCAAAAACATTCAGTACTTC. Translated: CASSSLPSAKNIQYF. The J gene is TRBJ2-4, the V gene TRBV28; no definite D call. The CDR3 loop spans 15 amino acids. The V gene lost 4 bases and the J gene lost 1 base, with 11 bases spanning the gap. CDR1 and CDR2 from the germline V gene are MDHEN and SYDVKM. The full variable domain, completed using reference TRBV28 and TRBJ2-4, is DVKVTQSSRYLVKRTGEKVFLECVQDMDHENMFWYRQDPGLGLRLIYFSYDVKMKEKGDIPEGYSVSREKKERFSLILESASTNQTSMYLCASSSLPSAKNIQYFGAGTRLSVL.